These 7 T cell receptor beta chains were all obtained from the same sample, sequenced in a study of T cell repertoires in cytomegalovirus infection. TCRdb fed the reads into MiXCR, producing one record per CDR3 protein. Seen here are 150,000 to 200,000 distinct CDR3 sequences, approximately 19% observed once, and the top ten hold around 3.2%. Sequenced: PBMCs. The receptors come from a human donor in good health (CMV status not recorded). Some clones in this sample may be carry-over from other donors' samples.

This rearrangement joins TRBV5-4 to TRBJ2-1; 12 bases align to TRBD2. The CDR3 has 17 residues. V trimming: 3 bases; J trimming: 1 base; junction bases outside the gene matches: 5. Germline V lookup: CDR1 SGHNT, CDR2 YYREEE (reference sequence). This CDR3 is CASSSGLAGASYNEQFF. In DNA, the CDR3 is TGTGCCAGCAGCTCGGGACTAGCGGGCGCGTCCTACAATGAGCAGTTCTTC. The whole variable domain, filled in from reference TRBV5-4 and TRBJ2-1, reads ETGVTQSPTHLIKTRGQQVTLRCSSQSGHNTVSWYQQALGQGPQFIFQYYREEENGRGNFPPRFSGLQFPNYSSELNVNALELDDSALYLCASSSGLAGASYNEQFFGPGTRLTVL.

A few counts support this clonotype. The chain couples TRBV7-6 to TRBJ2-4; possible D gene TRBD1, 5 bases. The CDR3 extends over 16 amino acids. Germline values: CDR1 SGHVS, CDR2 FNYEAQ. V lost 5 bases and J lost 0, with 14 bases in between. The CDR3 spells CASSPRQILAKNIQYF. The CDR3, as DNA: TGTGCCAGCAGCCCGAGACAGATATTAGCCAAAAACATTCAGTACTTC.

The gene calls are TRBV7-3 and TRBJ1-2; D remains unclear. CDR3 length: 12 amino acids. Germline CDR1 reads SGHTA; CDR2 reads FQGTGA. V gave up 5 bases and J gave up 10 bases, with 14 bases separating them. CDR3 sequence reads: CASSPNPASYTF. CDR3 DNA sequence: TGTGCCAGCAGCCCGAACCCTGCGTCCTACACCTTC.

This clonotype was recorded at least ten times. This chain uses TRBV7-2 with TRBJ1-5, with D possibly TRBD1 on 5 matching bases. The ends were cut back, 4 bases at V and 0 bases at J, with 16 bases in the middle. Germline V lookup: CDR1 SGHTA, CDR2 FQGNSA. The CDR3 loop spans 17 amino acids. In DNA form, the CDR3 reads TGTGCCAGCAGCTCGCCAGACGGGACGGTTAGCAATCAGCCCCAGCATTTT. This sequence encodes CASSSPDGTVSNQPQHF.

The J gene is TRBJ1-6, the V gene TRBV12-5, with D maybe TRBD1 (5 bases). The CDR3 is 14 residues long. V lost 6 bases and J 10 bases, leaving 16 bases between the germline ends. Looked up from germline, CDR1 is LGHNT and CDR2 is FRNRAP. The CDR3 region has the DNA TGTGCTAGTGGCCCCGGGACCGCCGGATCACCCCTCCACTTT. Protein sequence: CASGPGTAGSPLHF.

This clonotype was detected a few times. V is TRBV12-3 or TRBV12-4 and J is TRBJ2-3; no definite D call. CDR3 length equals 15 residues. The ends were cut back, 6 bases at V and 1 base at J, with 14 bases in the middle. CDR3 DNA: TGTGCCAGCAGCCCCGGCGTTCGGGGCACAGATACGCAGTATTTT. Amino acids: CASSPGVRGTDTQYF.

The chain has TRBV4-1 and TRBJ1-5, with 8 nucleotides matching TRBD1. V lost 0 bases to trimming and J lost 1 base; unmatched junction nucleotides: 5. CDR3 length: 17 residues. Germline CDR1 reads MGHRA; CDR2 reads YSYEKL. The CDR3 region has the DNA TGCGCCAGCAGCCAAGATCTGACAGGGGAAAGCAATCAGCCCCAGCATTTT. Translated: CASSQDLTGESNQPQHF.